The entry below describes one T cell receptor (beta chain). The antigen is undetermined. The germline CDR1 and CDR2 sequences are SGHKS and YYEKEE (reference sequence). V was trimmed by 4 bases and J by 6 bases, leaving 19 bases between them. The CDR3 extends over 16 amino acids. The data were obtained in a study of T cell responses to AZD1222 COVID-19 vaccine. Study summary: Pooling covered second doses at about 4 or about 12 weeks.

Study conclusions and caveats: Only 5 or 6 AZD1222 recipients were seropositive at baseline. Scientists sampled the repertoires only once the peak T cell response had passed. Close to half of all spike-specific TCRs reportedly target regions of the variants that are unmutated.

The protocol was immunoSEQ multiplex PCR, while the TCRdb copy is restricted to in-frame clones and leaves out a portion. The sample records fewer than 70,000 clones, roughly 90% being singletons. V is TRBV5-5 and J is TRBJ2-2, with D perhaps assigned TRBD1 or TRBD2 (5 bases each). The clonotype originates from an adult in good health. The sample in question was peripheral blood, obtained on day 0 of AZD1222 vaccination. CDR3 sequence reads: CASSRSGTAASGELFF. The CDR3, as DNA: TGTGCCAGCAGCCGTTCCGGGACGGCAGCGTCCGGGGAGCTGTTTTTT. The full variable domain, with the rest looked up from reference TRBV5-5 and TRBJ2-2, is DAGVTQSPTHLIKTRGQQVTLRCSPISGHKSVSWYQQVLGQGPQFIFQYYEKEERGRGNFPDRFSARQFPNYSSELNVNALLLGDSALYLCASSRSGTAASGELFFGEGSRLTVL.